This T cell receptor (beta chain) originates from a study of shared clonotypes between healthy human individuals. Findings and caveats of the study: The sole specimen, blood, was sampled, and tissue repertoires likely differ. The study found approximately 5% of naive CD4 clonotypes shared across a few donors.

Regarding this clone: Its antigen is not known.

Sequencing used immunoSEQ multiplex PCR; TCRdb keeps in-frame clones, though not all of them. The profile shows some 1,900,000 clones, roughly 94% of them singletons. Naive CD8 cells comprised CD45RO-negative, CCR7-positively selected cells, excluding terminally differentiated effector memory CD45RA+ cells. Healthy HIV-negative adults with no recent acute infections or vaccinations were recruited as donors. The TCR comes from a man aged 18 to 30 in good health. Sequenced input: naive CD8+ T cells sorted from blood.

CDR3 in amino acids: CASSLEQGVPYEQYF. CDR3 coding DNA: TGTGCCAGCAGTTTAGAACAGGGAGTCCCCTACGAGCAGTACTTC. V and J are TRBV27 and TRBJ2-7; tentative D call: TRBD1 (6 bases). Germline V gene sequence: CDR1 MNHEY, CDR2 SMNVEV (reference sequence). With 2 bases removed from V and 2 bases from J, the gap between germline ends came to 13 bases. The CDR3 contains 15 residues.